This T cell receptor beta chain was retrieved from a study of T-cell memory formation after mild COVID-19. V shed 2 bases and J shed 2 bases, with 18 bases lying between them. Germline V gene lookup returns CDR1 MNHEY and CDR2 SVGAGI. CDR3 length: 17 residues. This clonotype has more than one count but fewer than ten. TCRdb re-called the 5' RACE reads through MiXCR, storing one row per CDR3 protein. The sample has approximately 390,000 distinct CDR3 sequences, approximately 15% seen once. This receptor was obtained from a man aged 18-30 years who had mild COVID-19 (a few samples of this study predate the infection). Cell type and time point are not known. What was sequenced was PBMCs or a T cell subset sorted from them (not recorded which). The chain uses TRBV6-5 and TRBJ1-2, with D perhaps TRBD1 (6 bases). The CDR3 bases are TGTGCCAGCAGTTACAGGGGGGATCCTACTCCGAACTATGGCTACACCTTC. Its translation: CASSYRGDPTPNYGYTF.